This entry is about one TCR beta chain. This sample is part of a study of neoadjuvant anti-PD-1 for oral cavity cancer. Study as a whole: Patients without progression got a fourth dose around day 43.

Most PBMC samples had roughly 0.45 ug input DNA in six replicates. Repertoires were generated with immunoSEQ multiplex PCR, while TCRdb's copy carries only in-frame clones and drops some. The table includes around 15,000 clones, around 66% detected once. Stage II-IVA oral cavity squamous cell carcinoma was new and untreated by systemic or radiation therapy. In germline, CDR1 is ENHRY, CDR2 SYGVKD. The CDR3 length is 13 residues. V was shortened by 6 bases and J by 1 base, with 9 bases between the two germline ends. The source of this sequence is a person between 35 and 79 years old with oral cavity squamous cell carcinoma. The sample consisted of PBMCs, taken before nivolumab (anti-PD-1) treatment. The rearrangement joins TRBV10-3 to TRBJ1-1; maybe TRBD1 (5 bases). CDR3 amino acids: CAIRTDRNTEAFF. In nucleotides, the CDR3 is TGTGCCATCAGGACTGACAGGAACACTGAAGCTTTCTTT.